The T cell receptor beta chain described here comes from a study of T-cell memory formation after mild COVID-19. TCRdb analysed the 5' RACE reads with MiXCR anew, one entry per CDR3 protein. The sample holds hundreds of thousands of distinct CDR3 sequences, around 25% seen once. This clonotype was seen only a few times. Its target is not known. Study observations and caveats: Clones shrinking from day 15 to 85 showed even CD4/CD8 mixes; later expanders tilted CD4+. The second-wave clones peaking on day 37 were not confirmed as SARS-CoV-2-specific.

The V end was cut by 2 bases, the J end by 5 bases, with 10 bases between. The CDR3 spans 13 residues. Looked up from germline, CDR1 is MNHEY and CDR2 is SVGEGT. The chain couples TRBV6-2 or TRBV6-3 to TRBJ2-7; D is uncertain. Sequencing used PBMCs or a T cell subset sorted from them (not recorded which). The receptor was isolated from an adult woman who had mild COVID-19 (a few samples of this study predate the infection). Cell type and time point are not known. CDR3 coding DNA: TGTGCCAGCAGTTACGCAACTGTAGACGAGCAGTACTTC. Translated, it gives CASSYATVDEQYF.